This TCR beta chain was documented in a study of T cells in Graves' hyperthyroidism and ophthalmopathy. Study observations and caveats: In simple terms, a model built on 13 V-J features told ophthalmopathy apart from stable hyperthyroidism. Ophthalmopathy got predicted by the model a median about six months before its onset.

Notes on this clonotype: Its antigen is still unknown. A read error may be the cause here, since a much bigger clone is one base away.

This CDR3 is 13 amino acids long. Per the germline V gene, CDR1 is SGHTA and CDR2 is FQGNSA. Amplification targeted TCR beta CDR3 regions from RNA transcripts. The TCR CDR3 was amplified in a first-round RT-PCR using the HTBI primer set. TCRdb analysed the multiplex PCR reads with MiXCR anew, one entry per CDR3 protein. The sample yields a few hundred thousand distinct CDR3 sequences, roughly 50% seen once. V gene TRBV7-2 combines with J gene TRBJ1-6; D is possibly TRBD1 (5 bases). Specimen: peripheral blood or thyroid tissue (not recorded which). The origin of this receptor is a woman in her late teens or twenties with Graves' hyperthyroidism. This CDR3 is CASRVQGFVLWRF. The CDR3 DNA sequence: TGTGCCAGCAGAGTCCAGGGTTTTGTCCTCTGGCGCTTT.